This is a list of T cell receptor beta chains from one sample in a study of blood T cell repertoires in COVID-19. Produced via immunoSEQ multiplex PCR; TCRdb's table is partial and in-frame only. The repertoire includes about 140,000 clones, 60% to 80% of them detected once, and around 3% sits in the top ten. Sequenced sample: PBMCs or T cells enriched from blood (not recorded which). The source of these receptors is a woman aged 50 to 60 who had recovered from COVID-19. CDR3s include the opening cysteine and the closing phenylalanine or tryptophan. A D gene is named only where the DNA matches it firmly. Expanded clones are given a class, and other clones once, few, many or no size at all.

CDR3	DNA	V	D	J	size
CASSTTGLNTEAFF	TGTGCCAGCAGCACCACAGGGTTGAACACTGAAGCTTTCTTT	TRBV7-8	-	TRBJ1-1	-
CASSWGQGATGNYEQYF	TGTGCCAGCAGCTGGGGACAGGGGGCGACCGGGAACTACGAGCAGTACTTC	TRBV5-4	TRBD1	TRBJ2-7	-
CASSLQNRQETQYF	TGTGCCAGCAGCTTACAGAATCGCCAAGAGACCCAGTACTTC	TRBV7-9	-	TRBJ2-5	-
CASSPDRPNYGYTF	TGCGCCAGTTCCCCGGACAGACCTAACTATGGCTACACCTTC	TRBV5-1	-	TRBJ1-2	-
CASSQGYERMAVDEQFF	TGCGCCAGCAGCCAGGGTTACGAGAGGATGGCTGTAGATGAGCAGTTCTTC	TRBV4-1	-	TRBJ2-1	-
CASSEMRVGTEAFF	TGTGCCAGCAGTGAAATGAGGGTGGGCACTGAAGCTTTCTTT	TRBV6-1	-	TRBJ1-1	-
CASGRDRLEAFF	TGTGCTAGTGGCCGGGACAGATTGGAAGCTTTCTTT	TRBV12-5	TRBD1	TRBJ1-1	-
CASSTLTGQGNSPLHF	TGTGCCAGTAGTACCCTTACGGGACAGGGTAATTCACCCCTCCACTTT	TRBV19	TRBD1	TRBJ1-6	-
CASRTTGMNTEAFF	TGTGCCAGCAGAACGACAGGGATGAACACTGAAGCTTTCTTT	TRBV6-5	TRBD1	TRBJ1-1	-
CASSSRQATNEKLFF	TGTGCCAGCTCATCCCGACAGGCAACTAATGAAAAACTGTTTTTT	TRBV18	-	TRBJ1-4	-
CASSPPSQGRKLFF	TGTGCCAGCTCACCACCAAGCCAGGGGAGAAAACTGTTTTTT	TRBV18	-	TRBJ1-4	few
CSGETGVHTEAFF	TGCAGCGGGGAAACAGGGGTTCATACTGAAGCTTTCTTT	TRBV29-1	TRBD1	TRBJ1-1	-
CASSSPDGDQPQHF	TGTGCCAGCAGCAGTCCGGACGGGGATCAGCCCCAGCATTTT	TRBV7-8	-	TRBJ1-5	-
CASSLVGAFF	TGTGCCAGCAGTTTGGTCGGAGCTTTCTTT	TRBV12-3/TRBV12-4	-	TRBJ1-1	-
CASSLSGHTYNEQFF	TGTGCCAGCAGCTTAAGCGGTCATACCTACAATGAGCAGTTCTTC	TRBV7-8	-	TRBJ2-1	once
CASSPDIYNEQFF	TGTGCCAGCAGTCCGGACATATACAATGAGCAGTTCTTC	TRBV6-4	-	TRBJ2-1	-
CASSVQDLGANVLTF	TGCGCCAGCAGCGTTCAGGATCTTGGGGCCAACGTCCTGACTTTC	TRBV5-1	-	TRBJ2-6	-
CASSGGDSYNEQFF	TGCGCCAGCAGCGGCGGGGATTCCTACAATGAGCAGTTCTTC	TRBV5-1	-	TRBJ2-1	-
CASTSLRDNEQFF	TGTGCCAGCACCTCACTCCGGGACAATGAGCAGTTCTTC	TRBV2	-	TRBJ2-1	-
CSVALYGGNEQYF	TGCAGCGTTGCTTTGTATGGGGGGAACGAGCAGTACTTC	TRBV29-1	-	TRBJ2-7	-
CASSPLGLAGETQYF	TGTGCCAGCTCACCCTTGGGACTAGCGGGAGAGACCCAGTACTTC	TRBV18	TRBD2	TRBJ2-5	-
CASSHGTGVGNTEAFF	TGTGCCAGCAGCCATGGGACAGGGGTGGGGAACACTGAAGCTTTCTTT	TRBV3-1/TRBV3-2	TRBD1	TRBJ1-1	-
CSVDGLAGEDTQYF	TGCAGCGTTGATGGTCTAGCGGGAGAAGATACGCAGTATTTT	TRBV29-1	TRBD2	TRBJ2-3	-
CASGSGTGELFF	TGTGCCAGCGGATCGGGGACCGGGGAGCTGTTTTTT	TRBV7-6	-	TRBJ2-2	few
CASSALPPARAGANVLTF	TGTGCCAGCAGCGCCCTACCCCCCGCGCGGGCGGGGGCCAACGTCCTGACTTTC	TRBV9	-	TRBJ2-6	-
CAWSRKDTYEQYF	TGTGCCTGGAGTAGGAAGGACACCTACGAGCAGTACTTC	TRBV30	-	TRBJ2-7	-
CASSAHVQQDTQYF	TGTGCCAGCAGCGCACACGTACAGCAAGATACGCAGTATTTT	TRBV9	-	TRBJ2-3	-
CASSRAGTGLTDTQYF	TGCGCCAGCAGCCGGGCCGGGACTGGTCTCACAGATACGCAGTATTTT	TRBV5-1	-	TRBJ2-3	-
CASARGIGPGGEQYF	TGTGCCAGCGCAAGGGGGATCGGGCCAGGGGGCGAGCAGTACTTC	TRBV6-5	TRBD1	TRBJ2-7	-
CASSPGWEEQFF	TGTGCCAGCAGTCCGGGATGGGAGGAGCAGTTCTTC	TRBV12-3/TRBV12-4	-	TRBJ2-1	once
CSAGRPQYF	TGCAGTGCGGGGCGGCCCCAGTACTTC	TRBV20-1	-	TRBJ2-5	-
CASTDRSPYLATNEKLFF	TGTGCCAGCACCGACAGGAGCCCCTATCTCGCAACTAATGAAAAACTGTTTTTT	TRBV21-1	-	TRBJ1-4	-
CAWSVTSGVSYNEQFF	TGTGCCTGGAGTGTAACTAGCGGGGTCTCCTACAATGAGCAGTTCTTC	TRBV30	TRBD2	TRBJ2-1	-
CASSPLAGGGETQYF	TGTGCCAGCAGTCCACTGGCGGGGGGAGGAGAGACCCAGTACTTC	TRBV7-9	TRBD2	TRBJ2-5	-
CASSRDGLAGVGTQYF	TGTGCCAGCAGCCGTGATGGGCTAGCGGGAGTGGGGACCCAGTACTTC	TRBV7-2	TRBD2	TRBJ2-5	-
CASSEGQRIQPQHF	TGTGCCAGCAGTGAGGGACAGAGGATCCAGCCCCAGCATTTT	TRBV2	TRBD1	TRBJ1-5	-
CASTPGGQATEAFF	TGTGCCAGCACCCCGGGGGGGCAAGCCACTGAAGCTTTCTTT	TRBV11-3	-	TRBJ1-1	-
CASRTDRVTTNEKLFF	TGCGCCAGCAGGACGGACAGGGTGACGACTAATGAAAAACTGTTTTTT	TRBV10-1	TRBD1	TRBJ1-4	few
CASSSGTSGYNEQFF	TGTGCCAGCAGCTCCGGGACTAGCGGGTACAATGAGCAGTTCTTC	TRBV7-9	TRBD2	TRBJ2-1	-
CASSLGAYGYTF	TGTGCCAGCAGCTTAGGGGCCTATGGCTACACCTTC	TRBV11-3	-	TRBJ1-2	once
CASSSTGEETQYF	TGTGCCAGCAGCTCCACAGGGGAAGAGACCCAGTACTTC	TRBV2	TRBD1	TRBJ2-5	-
CSVETGNIEQFF	TGCAGCGTTGAAACGGGGAACATTGAGCAGTTCTTC	TRBV29-1	-	TRBJ2-1	-
CASSPDGAGAHEQYF	TGTGCCAGCAGCCCCGATGGCGCAGGGGCACACGAGCAGTACTTC	TRBV16	-	TRBJ2-7	-
CASSERPGANVLTF	TGTGCCAGCAGTGAGCGTCCTGGGGCCAACGTCCTGACTTTC	TRBV2	-	TRBJ2-6	-
CASSPGRSSYNEQFF	TGTGCCAGCAGCCCTGGTAGGAGCTCCTACAATGAGCAGTTCTTC	TRBV7-9	-	TRBJ2-1	-